A selection of T cell receptor beta chains follows, all from one sample in a study of cytomegalovirus exposure and HLA in healthy donors. Measured with immunoSEQ multiplex PCR; TCRdb has only the in-frame clones, and not every one. This table has about 230,000 clones, around 89% appearing once. Sequencing was done on a sample of PBMCs. These receptors originate from a woman between 18 and 30 years old in good health and CMV-seronegative. Both conserved end residues are part of each CDR3. D genes are given only for firm matches. Clone size appears in some rows only: once, few, many, or a class for an expanded clone.

V	D	size	J	CDR3	DNA
TRBV11-2	TRBD2	once	TRBJ2-1	CASRSIKQSGRGSYNEQFF	TGTGCCAGCAGGTCAATTAAACAGAGCGGGAGAGGGTCCTACAATGAGCAGTTCTTC
TRBV15	.	.	TRBJ1-5	CATSRGGGSNQPQHF	TGTGCCACCAGCAGAGGGGGAGGGAGCAATCAGCCCCAGCATTTT
TRBV10-3	TRBD2	.	TRBJ2-7	CAISDSGGAYEQYF	TGTGCCATCAGCGATAGCGGGGGGGCCTACGAGCAGTACTTC
TRBV6-6	TRBD1	.	TRBJ2-7	CASREGTGASHEQYF	TGTGCCAGTAGGGAGGGGACAGGGGCGTCCCACGAGCAGTACTTC
TRBV5-4	.	.	TRBJ2-3	CASTRGGRTDTQYF	TGTGCCAGCACACGCGGCGGTCGCACAGATACGCAGTATTTT
TRBV7-8	TRBD2	.	TRBJ2-4	CASRGSGGAKNIQYF	TGTGCCAGCAGGGGGTCGGGGGGTGCCAAAAACATTCAGTACTTC
TRBV7-9	TRBD2	.	TRBJ2-7	CASSLEVGWLAAAYEQYF	TGTGCCAGCAGCTTAGAGGTCGGGTGGCTAGCGGCAGCCTACGAGCAGTACTTC
TRBV13	.	.	TRBJ1-4	CASSRRQSGEKLFF	TGTGCCAGCAGCCGAAGACAGTCGGGTGAAAAACTGTTTTTT
TRBV29-1	.	.	TRBJ2-1	CSVLGDNEQFF	TGCAGCGTCCTGGGAGACAATGAGCAGTTCTTC
TRBV6-5	.	.	TRBJ1-6	CASSREVYNSPLHF	TGTGCCAGCAGCAGGGAGGTTTATAATTCACCCCTCCACTTT
TRBV7-8	.	.	TRBJ2-3	CASSSQASTSTDTQYF	TGTGCCAGCAGCTCCCAGGCGTCCACTAGCACAGATACGCAGTATTTT
TRBV4-2	TRBD2	.	TRBJ2-1	CASSQGNSGSYNEQFF	TGTGCCAGCAGCCAAGGCAATAGCGGGTCCTACAATGAGCAGTTCTTC
TRBV4-1	TRBD1	.	TRBJ1-1	CASSQGGQGVWNTEAFF	TGCGCCAGCAGCCAAGGCGGACAGGGGGTCTGGAACACTGAAGCTTTCTTT
TRBV19	TRBD1	.	TRBJ1-2	CASTFDREEFGVGYTF	TGTGCCAGTACCTTCGACAGGGAAGAGTTCGGTGTGGGCTACACCTTC
TRBV6-1	.	.	TRBJ1-5	CASSEMGKRLETVYSNQPQHF	TGTGCCAGCAGTGAAATGGGTAAACGACTAGAGACAGTCTATAGCAATCAGCCCCAGCATTTT
TRBV27	.	.	TRBJ1-2	CASATGTLTLLNYGYTF	TGTGCCAGCGCTACTGGGACATTAACCCTTTTGAACTATGGCTACACCTTC
TRBV5-5	TRBD1	few	TRBJ2-4	CASSFPILTGWDIQYF	TGTGCCAGCAGCTTCCCTATCCTGACAGGGTGGGACATTCAGTACTTC
TRBV15	TRBD1	.	TRBJ1-1	CATSYGQGQDTEAFF	TGTGCCACCAGCTATGGACAGGGGCAGGACACTGAAGCTTTCTTT
TRBV6-5	.	.	TRBJ2-3	CASSYLGGPTDTQYF	TGTGCCAGCAGTTACTTGGGAGGTCCCACAGATACGCAGTATTTT
TRBV19	.	.	TRBJ2-7	CASSIGGGGPPYEQYF	TGTGCCAGTAGTATAGGTGGAGGGGGCCCCCCCTACGAGCAGTACTTC
TRBV4-1	.	.	TRBJ2-3	CASSHPVGDTQYF	TGCGCCAGCAGCCACCCTGTCGGGGATACGCAGTATTTT
TRBV6-5	TRBD2	.	TRBJ2-1	CASGRDGGASYEQFF	TGTGCCAGCGGTCGCGACGGGGGGGCTTCGTATGAGCAGTTCTTC
TRBV27	TRBD1	.	TRBJ1-1	CASSLPTGEAFF	TGTGCCAGCAGTTTGCCGACAGGGGAGGCTTTCTTT
TRBV6-5	.	.	TRBJ1-6	CASNTTGPYNSPLHF	TGTGCCAGCAATACGACAGGTCCATATAATTCACCCCTCCACTTT
TRBV4-1	.	.	TRBJ1-6	CASSQVRGYNSPLHF	TGCGCCAGCAGCCAAGTCAGGGGCTATAATTCACCCCTCCACTTT
TRBV5-4	.	.	TRBJ2-1	CASSLGGLEQFF	TGTGCCAGCAGCTTGGGGGGCCTGGAGCAGTTCTTC
TRBV6-6	.	.	TRBJ1-2	CASSYDGGWGYTF	TGTGCCAGCAGTTACGACGGGGGTTGGGGCTACACCTTC
TRBV18	.	.	TRBJ2-3	CASLLGDTQYF	TGTGCCAGCCTGCTCGGGGATACGCAGTATTTT
TRBV9	.	.	TRBJ1-2	CASSVDGDRGYTF	TGTGCCAGCAGCGTAGACGGGGATCGGGGCTACACCTTC
TRBV7-2	.	.	TRBJ1-2	CASSSTGPYYGYTF	TGTGCCAGCAGCTCGACAGGCCCTTACTATGGCTACACCTTC
TRBV6-6	.	.	TRBJ2-7	CASSYSRSYEQYF	TGTGCCAGCAGTTACTCGAGGAGTTACGAGCAGTACTTC
TRBV9	TRBD2	.	TRBJ2-1	CASSGGLAGGNEQFF	TGTGCCAGCAGCGGTGGATTAGCGGGGGGGAATGAGCAGTTCTTC
TRBV7-9	.	.	TRBJ1-1	CASSGFRVLWTEAFF	TGTGCCAGCAGCGGATTCAGGGTTTTGTGGACTGAAGCTTTCTTT
TRBV25-1	.	.	TRBJ1-1	CASRLGTEAFF	TGTGCCAGCAGGCTAGGCACTGAAGCTTTCTTT
TRBV7-9	.	.	TRBJ2-1	CASSLAGASYNEQFF	TGTGCCAGCAGCTTAGCGGGGGCCTCCTACAATGAGCAGTTCTTC
TRBV6-1	TRBD1	.	TRBJ1-2	CASSGDRGYGYTF	TGTGCCAGCAGTGGGGACAGGGGCTATGGCTACACCTTC
TRBV5-1	.	few	TRBJ1-1	CASSLLRRYGAEAFF	TGCGCCAGCAGCTTGTTACGGCGATACGGGGCTGAAGCTTTCTTT
TRBV6-5	.	.	TRBJ2-3	CASSYSSYTDTQYF	TGTGCCAGCAGTTACTCGAGTTACACAGATACGCAGTATTTT
TRBV2	TRBD1	.	TRBJ2-7	CASNEPGQGVPYEQYF	TGTGCCAGCAATGAGCCGGGACAGGGTGTCCCCTACGAGCAGTACTTC
TRBV7-2	.	once	TRBJ1-5	CASGLREKGPYSNQPQHF	TGTGCCAGCGGACTCCGGGAGAAGGGACCTTATAGCAATCAGCCCCAGCATTTT
TRBV5-4	TRBD2	.	TRBJ2-1	CASSPGTSSYNEQFF	TGTGCCAGCAGCCCTGGGACTAGCTCCTACAATGAGCAGTTCTTC
TRBV7-2	.	.	TRBJ2-1	CASSPRRERSYNEQFF	TGTGCCAGCAGCCCCCGTAGGGAGCGGTCCTACAATGAGCAGTTCTTC